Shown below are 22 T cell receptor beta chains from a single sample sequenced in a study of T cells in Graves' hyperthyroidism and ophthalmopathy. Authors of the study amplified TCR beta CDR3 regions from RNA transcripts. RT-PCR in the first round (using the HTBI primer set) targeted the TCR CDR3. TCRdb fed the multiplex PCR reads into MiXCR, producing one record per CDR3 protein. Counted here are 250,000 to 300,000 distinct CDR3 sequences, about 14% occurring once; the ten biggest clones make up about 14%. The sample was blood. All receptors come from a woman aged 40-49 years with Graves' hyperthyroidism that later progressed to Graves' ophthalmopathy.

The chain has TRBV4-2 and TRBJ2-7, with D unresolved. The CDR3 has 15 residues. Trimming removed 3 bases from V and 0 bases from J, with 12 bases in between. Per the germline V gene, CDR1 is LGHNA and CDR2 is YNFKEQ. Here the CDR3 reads CASSQTTLSSYEQYF. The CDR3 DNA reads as TGTGCCAGCAGCCAGACGACCCTGAGCTCCTACGAGCAGTACTTC.

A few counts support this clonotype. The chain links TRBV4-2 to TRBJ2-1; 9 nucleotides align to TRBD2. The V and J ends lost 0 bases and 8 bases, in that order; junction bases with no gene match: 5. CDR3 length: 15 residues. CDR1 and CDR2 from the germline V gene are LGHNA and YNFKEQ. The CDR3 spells CASSQEIAGGDEQFF. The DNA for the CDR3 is TGTGCCAGCAGCCAAGAAATTGCGGGAGGGGATGAGCAGTTCTTC.

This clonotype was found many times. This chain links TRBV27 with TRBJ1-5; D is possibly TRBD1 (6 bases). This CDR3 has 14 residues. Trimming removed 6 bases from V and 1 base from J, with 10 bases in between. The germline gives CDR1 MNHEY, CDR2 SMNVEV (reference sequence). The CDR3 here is CASSPGTSNQPQHF. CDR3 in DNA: TGTGCCAGCAGCCCCGGGACAAGCAATCAGCCCCAGCATTTT.

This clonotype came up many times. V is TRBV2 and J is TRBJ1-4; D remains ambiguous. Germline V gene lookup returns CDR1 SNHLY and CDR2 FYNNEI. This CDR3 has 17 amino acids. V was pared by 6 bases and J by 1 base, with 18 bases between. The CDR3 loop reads CASSLLPGGETNEKLFF. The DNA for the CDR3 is TGTGCCAGCAGCCTCCTCCCGGGCGGGGAAACTAATGAAAAACTGTTTTTT.

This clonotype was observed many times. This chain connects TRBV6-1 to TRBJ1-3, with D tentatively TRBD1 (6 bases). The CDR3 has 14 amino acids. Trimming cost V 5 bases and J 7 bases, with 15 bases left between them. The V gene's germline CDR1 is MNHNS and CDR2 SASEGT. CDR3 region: CASSFRQEGNTIYF. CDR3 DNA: TGTGCCAGCAGTTTCCGACAGGAGGGGAACACCATATATTTT.

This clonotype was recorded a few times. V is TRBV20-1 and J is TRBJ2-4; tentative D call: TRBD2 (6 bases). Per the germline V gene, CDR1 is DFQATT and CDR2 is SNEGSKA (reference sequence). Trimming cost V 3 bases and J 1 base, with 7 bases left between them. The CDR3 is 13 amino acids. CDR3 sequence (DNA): TGCAGTGCTAGGGGGGGTGCCAAAAACATTCAGTACTTC. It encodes CSARGGAKNIQYF.

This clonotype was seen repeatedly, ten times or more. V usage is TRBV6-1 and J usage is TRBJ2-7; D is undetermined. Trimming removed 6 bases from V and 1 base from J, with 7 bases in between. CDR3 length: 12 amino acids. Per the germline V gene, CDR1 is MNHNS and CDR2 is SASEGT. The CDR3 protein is CASSKTSYEQYF. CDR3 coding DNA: TGTGCCAGCAGCAAAACTTCCTACGAGCAGTACTTC.

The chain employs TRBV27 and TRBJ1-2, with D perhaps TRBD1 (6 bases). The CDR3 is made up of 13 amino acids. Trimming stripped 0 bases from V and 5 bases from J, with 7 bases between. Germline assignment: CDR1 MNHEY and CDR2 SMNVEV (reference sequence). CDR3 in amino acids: CASSLSDSYGYTF. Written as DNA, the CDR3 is TGTGCCAGCAGTTTATCGGACAGTTATGGCTACACCTTC.

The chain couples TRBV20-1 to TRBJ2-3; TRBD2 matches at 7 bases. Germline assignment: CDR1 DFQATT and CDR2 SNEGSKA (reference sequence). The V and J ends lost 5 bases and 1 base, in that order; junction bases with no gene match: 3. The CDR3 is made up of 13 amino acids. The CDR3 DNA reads TGCAGTGCTCGAACTAGCGGCACAGATACGCAGTATTTT. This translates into CSARTSGTDTQYF.

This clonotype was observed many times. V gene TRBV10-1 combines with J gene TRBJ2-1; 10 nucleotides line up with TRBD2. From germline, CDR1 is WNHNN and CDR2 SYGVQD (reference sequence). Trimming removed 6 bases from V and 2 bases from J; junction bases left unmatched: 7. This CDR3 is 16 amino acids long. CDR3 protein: CASSSGTSVTYNEQFF. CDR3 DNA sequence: TGCGCCAGCAGCTCCGGGACTAGCGTTACCTACAATGAGCAGTTCTTC.

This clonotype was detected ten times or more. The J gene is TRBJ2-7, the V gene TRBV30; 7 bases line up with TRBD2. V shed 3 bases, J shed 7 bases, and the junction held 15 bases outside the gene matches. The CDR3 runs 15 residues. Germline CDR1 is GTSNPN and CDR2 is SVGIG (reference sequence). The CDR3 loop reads CAWRRSPTSSREQYF. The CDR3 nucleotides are TGTGCCTGGAGGAGATCACCGACTAGCTCAAGGGAGCAGTACTTC.

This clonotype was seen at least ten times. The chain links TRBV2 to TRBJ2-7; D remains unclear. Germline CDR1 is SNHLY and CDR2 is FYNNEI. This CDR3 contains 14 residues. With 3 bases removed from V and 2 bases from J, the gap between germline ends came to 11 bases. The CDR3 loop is CASSDPRSPYEQYF. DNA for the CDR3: TGTGCCAGCAGTGACCCCAGGAGCCCCTACGAGCAGTACTTC. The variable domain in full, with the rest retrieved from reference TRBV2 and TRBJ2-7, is EPEVTQTPSHQVTQMGQEVILRCVPISNHLYFYWYRQILGQKVEFLVSFYNNEISEKSEIFDDQFSVERPDGSNFTLKIRSTKLEDSAMYFCASSDPRSPYEQYFGPGTRLTVT.

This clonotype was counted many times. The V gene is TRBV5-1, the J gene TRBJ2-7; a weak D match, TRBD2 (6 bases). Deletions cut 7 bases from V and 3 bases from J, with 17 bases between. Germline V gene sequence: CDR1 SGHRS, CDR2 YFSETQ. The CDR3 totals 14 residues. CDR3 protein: CASGSGVAVYEQYF. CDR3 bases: TGCGCCAGCGGCTCGGGAGTAGCGGTCTACGAGCAGTACTTC.

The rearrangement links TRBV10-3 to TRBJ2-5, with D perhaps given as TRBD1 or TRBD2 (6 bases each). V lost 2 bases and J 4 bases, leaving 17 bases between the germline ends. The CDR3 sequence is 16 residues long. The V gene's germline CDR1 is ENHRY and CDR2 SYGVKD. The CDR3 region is CAISETLGGQPETQYF. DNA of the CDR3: TGTGCCATCAGTGAGACATTGGGAGGACAGCCAGAGACCCAGTACTTC.

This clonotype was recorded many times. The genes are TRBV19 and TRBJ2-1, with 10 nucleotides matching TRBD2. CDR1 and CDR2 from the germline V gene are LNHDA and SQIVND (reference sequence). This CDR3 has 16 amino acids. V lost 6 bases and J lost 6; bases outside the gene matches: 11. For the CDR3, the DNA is TGTGCCAGTAGCACCCGGGCTAGCGGGAGACTCAATGAGCAGTTCTTC. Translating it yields CASSTRASGRLNEQFF.

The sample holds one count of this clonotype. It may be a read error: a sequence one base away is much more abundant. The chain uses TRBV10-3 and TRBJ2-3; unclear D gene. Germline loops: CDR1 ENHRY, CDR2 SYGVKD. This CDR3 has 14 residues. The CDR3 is CAISDDLSKDTQYF. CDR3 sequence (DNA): TGTGCCATCAGTGACGACCTAAGCAAAGATACGCAGTATTTT.

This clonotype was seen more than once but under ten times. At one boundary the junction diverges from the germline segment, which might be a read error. The CDR3 region has the DNA TGTGCCAGCTCACCACCGGGACTAGCGGGAGACAGGAAAATTTACAATGAGCAGTCCTTC. It codes for CASSPPGLAGDRKIYNEQSF. The rearrangement uses TRBV18 and TRBJ2-1, with TRBD2 identical over 14 bases. This CDR3 spans 20 amino acids. Germline CDR1 is KGHSH and CDR2 is LQKENI.

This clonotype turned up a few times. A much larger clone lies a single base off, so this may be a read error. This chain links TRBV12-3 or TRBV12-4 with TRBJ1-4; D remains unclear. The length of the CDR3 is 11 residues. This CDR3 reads CVSSLNEKLFF. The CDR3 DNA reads TGTGTCAGCAGTTTAAATGAAAAACTGTTTTTT.

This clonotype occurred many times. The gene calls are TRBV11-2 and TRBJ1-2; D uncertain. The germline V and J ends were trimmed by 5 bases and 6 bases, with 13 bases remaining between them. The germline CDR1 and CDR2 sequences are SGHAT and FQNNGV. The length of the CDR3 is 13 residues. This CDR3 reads CASSPRAANGYTF. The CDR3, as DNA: TGTGCCAGCAGCCCTCGGGCGGCGAATGGCTACACCTTC.

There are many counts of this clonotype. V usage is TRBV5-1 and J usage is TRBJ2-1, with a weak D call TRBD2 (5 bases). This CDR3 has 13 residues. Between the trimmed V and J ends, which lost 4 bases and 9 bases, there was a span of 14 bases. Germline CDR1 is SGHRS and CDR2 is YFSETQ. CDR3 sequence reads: CASSQHPTSEQFF. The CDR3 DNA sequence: TGCGCCAGCAGCCAACATCCCACTAGTGAGCAGTTCTTC. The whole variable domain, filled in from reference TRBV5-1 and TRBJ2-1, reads KAGVTQTPRYLIKTRGQQVTLSCSPISGHRSVSWYQQTPGQGLQFLFEYFSETQRNKGNFPGRFSGRQFSNSRSEMNVSTLELGDSALYLCASSQHPTSEQFFGPGTRLTVL.

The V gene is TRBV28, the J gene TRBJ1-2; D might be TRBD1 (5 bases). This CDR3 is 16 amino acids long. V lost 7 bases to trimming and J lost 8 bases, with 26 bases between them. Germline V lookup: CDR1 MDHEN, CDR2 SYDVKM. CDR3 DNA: TGTGCCAGCATTAGTCCCATGGAGATGGGGCGAACGGGCTACACCTTC. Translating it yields CASISPMEMGRTGYTF.

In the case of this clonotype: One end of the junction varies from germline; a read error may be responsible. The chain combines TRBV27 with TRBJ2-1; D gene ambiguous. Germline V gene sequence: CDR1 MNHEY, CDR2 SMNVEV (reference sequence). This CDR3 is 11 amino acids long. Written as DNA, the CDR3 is TGTGCCAGCACCTCCTACAATGGGCAGTTCTTC. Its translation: CASTSYNGQFF.